This entry is about one T cell receptor beta chain. What it binds is not known. This sample was taken from a study of T cell responses to AZD1222 COVID-19 vaccine. Whole-study context: Second doses at about 4 or about 12 weeks were pooled. The study's findings and limits: Spike-specific TCR breadth and depth grew following two AZD1222 doses. Reportedly, close to half of spike-specific TCRs are directed against unmutated variant regions.

Assay used: immunoSEQ multiplex PCR; TCRdb lists only in-frame clones, some missing. Of about 62,000 clones listed, about 70% were seen once; the top ten hold more than 13%. The CDR3 totals 12 residues. Germline assignment: CDR1 SEHNR and CDR2 FQNEAQ (reference sequence). Trimming removed 3 bases from V and 6 bases from J, with 8 bases in between. The TCR sequence derives from an adult in good health. Sequencing was performed on peripheral blood, taken on day 0 of AZD1222 vaccination. The gene calls are TRBV7-9 and TRBJ1-1, with a possible D match to TRBD1 (6 bases). The CDR3 DNA follows: TGTGCCAGCAGCTTCGGGGGCGCTGAAGCTTTCTTT. Translated: CASSFGGAEAFF.